These T cell receptor beta chains were read from a single sample in a study of blood T cell repertoires in COVID-19. Assay: immunoSEQ multiplex PCR; the TCRdb copy retains only in-frame clones and omits some. The table lists approximately 150,000 clones, 88% of them singletons. The sequenced material came from peripheral blood. The receptors shown here come from a man in his 70s with acute or convalescent COVID-19. Both conserved end residues are part of each CDR3. Each record gives: CDR3 DNA, CDR3 protein, D gene, V gene, J gene, clone size. The D gene is left open where the match is weak. The size field is filled for only some rows; it gives once, few, many or a size class.

CDR3nt: TGTGCCAGCAGCTTACTACAGGGCTTCAACCGCTATGCGGAGACCCAGTACTTC; CDR3aa: CASSLLQGFNRYAETQYF; d_gene: -; v_gene: TRBV5-6; j_gene: TRBJ2-5; abundance: -
CDR3nt: TGTGCCAGCAGTCTCACGGTGGGCGCCCGAGGGGGTAATTCACCCCTCCACTTT; CDR3aa: CASSLTVGARGGNSPLHF; d_gene: -; v_gene: TRBV27; j_gene: TRBJ1-6; abundance: -
CDR3nt: TGCAGTGCTAGCTCGCCGAGTGGCTACACCTTC; CDR3aa: CSASSPSGYTF; d_gene: -; v_gene: TRBV20-1; j_gene: TRBJ1-2; abundance: -
CDR3nt: TGTGCCAGCAGCGCGACAGGGTTCTACGAGCAGTACTTC; CDR3aa: CASSATGFYEQYF; d_gene: TRBD1; v_gene: TRBV2; j_gene: TRBJ2-7; abundance: -
CDR3nt: TGCAGTGCTCATTTTAACTATGGCTACACCTTC; CDR3aa: CSAHFNYGYTF; d_gene: -; v_gene: TRBV20-1; j_gene: TRBJ1-2; abundance: -
CDR3nt: TGTGCCAGCAGCCCTCGTAAGGGGATCGATAGTTGGGTAGATACGCAGTATTTT; CDR3aa: CASSPRKGIDSWVDTQYF; d_gene: -; v_gene: TRBV3-1/TRBV3-2; j_gene: TRBJ2-3; abundance: -
CDR3nt: TGTGCCAGCAGTGATACAGGGGTGGCTGAAGCTTTCTTT; CDR3aa: CASSDTGVAEAFF; d_gene: TRBD1; v_gene: TRBV6-1; j_gene: TRBJ1-1; abundance: few
CDR3nt: TGTGCCAGCAGTTTACAGGGGGCGGGTGGCTACACCTTC; CDR3aa: CASSLQGAGGYTF; d_gene: TRBD1; v_gene: TRBV28; j_gene: TRBJ1-2; abundance: -
CDR3nt: TGTGCCAGCAGCCAAGATGGCGGGGCCTCCTACGAGCAGTACTTC; CDR3aa: CASSQDGGASYEQYF; d_gene: -; v_gene: TRBV4-2; j_gene: TRBJ2-7; abundance: -
CDR3nt: TGTGCCAGCAGGGGGGGACAGCAAGAGACCCAGTACTTC; CDR3aa: CASRGGQQETQYF; d_gene: -; v_gene: TRBV2; j_gene: TRBJ2-5; abundance: -
CDR3nt: TGTGCCGTAACGGGGGGCTCCCAAGAGACCCAGTACTTC; CDR3aa: CAVTGGSQETQYF; d_gene: -; v_gene: TRBV2; j_gene: TRBJ2-5; abundance: -